This note documents a single T cell receptor beta chain sequence. Antigen: not known. This sample is drawn from a study of T cell responses to AZD1222 COVID-19 vaccine. Whole-study results and caveats: None of the repertoires were sampled until the peak T cell response had passed. Clonal diversity was possibly underestimated; the donors were predominantly white British and more often female.

Germline V CDR1 and CDR2: SGHDT, YYEEEE. The CDR3 totals 18 residues. V lost 4 bases and J lost 6; bases outside the gene matches: 20. This table comes from immunoSEQ multiplex PCR, and its TCRdb copy is limited to in-frame clones, with some not included. The table includes around 99,000 clones, approximately 89% detected once. The rearrangement uses TRBV5-6 and TRBJ1-2; 8 bases match TRBD1. This specimen consisted of peripheral blood, obtained on day 0 of AZD1222 vaccination. The receptor's source is an adult in good health. CDR3 bases: TGTGCCAGCAGCCCCCACGGACAGGGTAGGTTTAAGTCGAATGGCTACACCTTC. Its protein is CASSPHGQGRFKSNGYTF. The full variable domain, its missing parts supplied by reference TRBV5-6 and TRBJ1-2, is DAGVTQSPTHLIKTRGQQVTLRCSPKSGHDTVSWYQQALGQGPQFIFQYYEEEERQRGNFPDRFSGHQFPNYSSELNVNALLLGDSALYLCASSPHGQGRFKSNGYTFGSGTRLTVV.